This passage covers 20 T cell receptor beta chains from one sample sequenced in a study of blood T cell repertoires in COVID-19. Repertoires were generated with immunoSEQ multiplex PCR, while TCRdb's copy carries only in-frame clones and drops some. The table shows approximately 56,000 clones, with 80% to 85% occurring only once. The source material was peripheral blood. The receptor set was obtained from a woman at least 80 years old with acute or convalescent COVID-19.

This rearrangement joins TRBV27 to TRBJ1-5, with D unresolved. Trimming cost V 5 bases and J 3 bases, with 8 bases left between them. Germline assignment: CDR1 MNHEY and CDR2 SMNVEV (reference sequence). This CDR3 has 13 residues. The CDR3 protein is CASSPYPNQPQHF. The CDR3 DNA sequence: TGTGCCAGCAGTCCCTATCCCAATCAGCCCCAGCATTTT.

The V call is TRBV5-1, the J call TRBJ1-4; D not certain. The V end lost 2 bases, the J end lost 7 bases, and 9 bases lay between the germline ends. Germline CDR1 reads SGHRS; CDR2 reads YFSETQ. The CDR3 consists of 13 residues. The CDR3 region is CASSFNGGEKLFF. The DNA of the CDR3 is TGCGCCAGCAGCTTTAATGGCGGTGAAAAACTGTTTTTT.

In DNA, the CDR3 is TGCGCCAGCAGTTCGACAGGGGGCGCAGGTGATACGCAGTATTTT. Translating it yields CASSSTGGAGDTQYF. The chain joins TRBV5-1 to TRBJ2-3; TRBD1 aligns across 10 bases. V lost 5 bases, J lost 6 bases, and 9 bases stayed unmatched. The CDR3 length is 15 residues. Germline lookup yields CDR1 SGHRS and CDR2 YFSETQ. The entire variable domain, with the rest obtained from reference TRBV5-1 and TRBJ2-3, is as follows: KAGVTQTPRYLIKTRGQQVTLSCSPISGHRSVSWYQQTPGQGLQFLFEYFSETQRNKGNFPGRFSGRQFSNSRSEMNVSTLELGDSALYLCASSSTGGAGDTQYFGPGTRLTVL.

This clone appeared once. The CDR3 spells CASSLTSGANTGELFF. The CDR3 DNA sequence: TGCGCCAGCAGCTTAACTAGCGGGGCGAACACCGGGGAGCTGTTTTTT. The chain has TRBV5-1 and TRBJ2-2; 10 nucleotides agree with TRBD2. J lost 0 bases, V lost 2 bases, and 1 base had no gene match. Germline V gene sequence: CDR1 SGHRS, CDR2 YFSETQ. This CDR3 is built from 16 residues.

The V and J genes are TRBV6-1 and TRBJ1-5; possible D gene TRBD1, 6 bases. The CDR3 runs 15 residues. The V end was cut by 7 bases, the J end by 5 bases, with 18 bases between. Germline CDR1 reads MNHNS; CDR2 reads SASEGT. In nucleotides, the CDR3 is TGTGCCAGCACCATACCGGGACATCATGATCAGCCCCAGCATTTT. This encodes CASTIPGHHDQPQHF.

This clone was seen at least ten times. The chain combines TRBV7-3 with TRBJ2-6, with D possibly matching TRBD1 (6 bases). This CDR3 has 17 amino acids. Trimming pared 0 bases from V and 3 bases from J, leaving 12 bases between. Germline V gives CDR1 SGHTA, CDR2 FQGTGA. CDR3 residues: CASSLTGGGIGANVLTF. The CDR3 region has the DNA TGTGCCAGCAGCTTAACAGGGGGTGGAATTGGGGCCAACGTCCTGACTTTC.

V usage is TRBV5-1 and J usage is TRBJ1-4; 7 positions agree with TRBD1. This CDR3 is built from 18 residues. The V gene's germline CDR1 is SGHRS and CDR2 YFSETQ. Germline trimming cut 6 bases from V and 0 bases from J; bases unmatched to any gene: 14. The CDR3 region is CASTRQGLGTATNEKLFF. Here the CDR3 DNA reads TGCGCCAGCACCAGACAGGGTCTAGGGACTGCAACTAATGAAAAACTGTTTTTT.

This clone came up a few times. The CDR3 nucleotides are TGTGCCAGCAGCCAAGCCCCCACCGGGACAGGAGGTGGGACCCAGTACTTC. Residues: CASSQAPTGTGGGTQYF. The gene calls are TRBV3-1 (or the pseudogene TRBV3-2) and TRBJ2-5; the match to TRBD1 covers 8 bases. The CDR3 is 17 amino acids. The ends lost 1 base at V and 7 bases at J; junction bases unmatched: 14. CDR1 is LGHDT, CDR2 YNNKEL, per germline (reference sequence).

This clone was recorded a few times. The rearrangement links TRBV4-1 to TRBJ2-1; TRBD2 matches at 12 bases. V gave up 1 base and J gave up 6 bases; unmatched junction bases: 7. The CDR3 contains 17 residues. Per the germline V gene, CDR1 is MGHRA and CDR2 is YSYEKL. The CDR3 sequence is CASSQVPSGGAPNEQFF. CDR3 nucleotide sequence: TGCGCCAGCAGCCAAGTTCCTAGCGGGGGGGCCCCCAATGAGCAGTTCTTC.

The chain employs TRBV11-3 and TRBJ1-2; 8 nucleotides match TRBD1. The CDR3 loop spans 13 amino acids. The J segment lost 8 bases and the V segment lost 5 bases, leaving 7 bases of the junction unmatched. Germline lookup yields CDR1 SGHNT and CDR2 YENEEA. The CDR3 region is CASSLGQGMGYTF. CDR3 coding DNA: TGTGCCAGCAGCCTTGGACAGGGAATGGGCTACACCTTC.

V is TRBV7-9 and J is TRBJ2-5; D is perhaps TRBD1 (5 bases). Germline CDR1 and CDR2: SEHNR and FQNEAQ (reference sequence). Trimming left V 5 bases short and J 2 bases short, with 15 bases between. The CDR3 length is 15 residues. The CDR3 reads CASSPGLRGQETQYF. CDR3 nucleotide sequence: TGTGCCAGCAGCCCCGGGCTTAGGGGTCAAGAGACCCAGTACTTC.

The V gene is TRBV5-1, the J gene TRBJ2-7, with D possibly TRBD1 on 6 matching bases. Germline V gene data show CDR1 as SGHRS and CDR2 as YFSETQ. The germline V and J ends were trimmed by 4 bases and 8 bases, with 16 bases remaining between them. There are 13 residues in the CDR3. CDR3 sequence reads: CASSGNLQGQQYF. In nucleotides, the CDR3 is TGCGCCAGCAGCGGGAACCTACAGGGCCAGCAGTACTTC.

This clone turned up a few times. The V call is TRBV29-1, the J call TRBJ2-7; D gene uncertain. Trimming shortened V by 4 bases and J by 4 bases, and 14 bases separated the two germline ends. The length of the CDR3 is 13 residues. The germline V gene encodes CDR1 SQVTM and CDR2 ANQGSEA. In nucleotides, the CDR3 is TGCAGCGTTGGTGTGGTAGCTCAATACGAGCAGTACTTC. Its translation: CSVGVVAQYEQYF.

V and J are TRBV30 and TRBJ1-1; D is undetermined. V was pared by 5 bases and J by 1 base, with 8 bases between. The CDR3 extends over 12 amino acids. Germline CDR1 and CDR2: GTSNPN and SVGIG (reference sequence). The CDR3 sequence is CAWRPGNTEAFF. The CDR3 nucleotides read TGTGCCTGGCGACCGGGGAACACTGAAGCTTTCTTT.

The chain uses TRBV7-2 and TRBJ2-4; TRBD1 matches at 10 bases. Germline V CDR1 and CDR2: SGHTA, FQGNSA. Losses at the gene ends were 2 bases for V and 2 bases for J; bases not matched to a gene: 12. This CDR3 spans 19 amino acids. The DNA for the CDR3 is TGTGCCAGCAGCTTAATGGTGGGACAGGGGAAGGGGACCAAAAACATTCAGTACTTC. Translating gives CASSLMVGQGKGTKNIQYF.

The CDR3 sequence is CASSPATGGDSPLHF. The CDR3 DNA reads as TGTGCCAGCTCACCGGCTACAGGGGGGGATTCACCCCTCCACTTT. The rearrangement uses TRBV18 and TRBJ1-6, with 8 bases fitting TRBD1. J gave up 8 bases and V 3 bases, and 6 bases lay outside the gene matches. This CDR3 comprises 15 residues. CDR1 is KGHSH and CDR2 is LQKENI in the germline V gene.

The table lists this clone with a count of one. This sequence joins TRBV4-1 and TRBJ2-1; 11 nucleotides agree with TRBD2. Germline V gene lookup returns CDR1 MGHRA and CDR2 YSYEKL. V lost 4 bases to trimming and J lost 8 bases; unmatched junction nucleotides: 16. The CDR3 contains 18 residues. The CDR3 reads CASSLYRSLAGGVDEQFF. The CDR3, as DNA: TGCGCCAGCAGCCTCTACCGTTCTCTAGCGGGGGGCGTGGATGAGCAGTTCTTC.

V gene TRBV20-1 combines with J gene TRBJ1-4, with D unresolved. Per the germline V gene, CDR1 is DFQATT and CDR2 is SNEGSKA (reference sequence). The CDR3 consists of 11 residues. V was clipped by 8 bases and J by 6 bases, with 10 bases between them. CDR3 in amino acids: CSRWRDEKLFF. CDR3 nucleotides: TGCAGTAGATGGAGGGATGAAAAACTGTTTTTT.

The chain has TRBV3-1 (or the pseudogene TRBV3-2) and TRBJ2-7; 10 bases are a match to TRBD1. Germline CDR1 and CDR2: LGHDT and YNNKEL (reference sequence). V trimming: 5 bases; J trimming: 6 bases; junction bases outside the gene matches: 7. This CDR3 has 14 amino acids. The CDR3 sequence is CASSTRTGGIEQYF. The DNA of the CDR3 is TGTGCCAGCAGCACCCGGACAGGGGGGATCGAGCAGTACTTC.

V gene TRBV6-5 combines with J gene TRBJ2-6, with TRBD2 matching over 7 bases. Trimming removed 6 bases from V and 2 bases from J; junction bases left unmatched: 4. This CDR3 has 15 residues. Germline loops: CDR1 MNHEY, CDR2 SVGAGI. The CDR3 DNA follows: TGTGCCAGCAGCCCGCGGGGGACTGGGGCCAACGTCCTGACTTTC. It is translated as CASSPRGTGANVLTF.